The source of this T cell receptor (beta chain) is a study of blood T cell repertoires in COVID-19. Methods used by the authors: Amplified reference gene primers provided the basis for estimating nucleated cell counts. Here immunoSEQ multiplex PCR was the method, and the copy in TCRdb shows in-frame clones only, minus some. That table supplies the V and J calls and clone size; D and trimming were determined from the DNA. The sample lists about 400,000 clones; just over 85% were seen once. The V gene lost 2 bases and the J gene lost 11 bases, with 9 bases spanning the gap. The CDR3 length is 11 residues. Germline V CDR1 and CDR2: SGHTA, FQGNSA.

The rearrangement uses TRBV7-2 and TRBJ1-2; weak D call: TRBD1 (5 bases). Material: peripheral blood. This clonotype originated in a woman aged 25 to 45 with active or convalescent COVID-19. The CDR3 here is CASSLQGSYTF. DNA of the CDR3: TGTGCCAGCAGCTTACAGGGTTCGTACACCTTC. The full variable domain, in which reference TRBV7-2 and TRBJ1-2 provide the parts outside the CDR3, is GAGVSQSPSNKVTEKGKDVELRCDPISGHTALYWYRQSLGQGLEFLIYFQGNSAPDKSGLPSDRFSAERTGGSVSTLTIQRTQQEDSAVYLCASSLQGSYTFGSGTRLTVV.